The entry below gives a single TCR beta chain sequence along with its context. No antigen is known for it. This sample is part of a study of shared clonotypes between healthy human individuals. Whole-study findings and limits: Of the naive CD4 clonotypes, 4% to 5% were shared across several donors. Researchers sampled only blood; tissue repertoires likely differ.

Data came from immunoSEQ multiplex PCR; TCRdb stores just in-frame clones and leaves some out. This sample has about 590,000 clones, with less than 97% found just once. CDR1 is SGHDT and CDR2 is YYEEEE in the germline V gene. V was shortened by 0 bases and J by 5 bases, with 8 bases between the two germline ends. The CDR3 length is 13 residues. CD45RO-negative CD8 cells positively selected for CCR7 made up the naive population, which excluded terminally differentiated effector memory CD45RA+ cells. The specimen sequenced was naive CD8+ T cells sorted from blood. This TCR came from a woman aged 25 to 39 in good health. The genes are TRBV5-6 and TRBJ2-5; D not certain. This CDR3 is CASSLGVGETQYF. In DNA, the CDR3 is TGTGCCAGCAGCTTGGGCGTAGGGGAGACCCAGTACTTC.